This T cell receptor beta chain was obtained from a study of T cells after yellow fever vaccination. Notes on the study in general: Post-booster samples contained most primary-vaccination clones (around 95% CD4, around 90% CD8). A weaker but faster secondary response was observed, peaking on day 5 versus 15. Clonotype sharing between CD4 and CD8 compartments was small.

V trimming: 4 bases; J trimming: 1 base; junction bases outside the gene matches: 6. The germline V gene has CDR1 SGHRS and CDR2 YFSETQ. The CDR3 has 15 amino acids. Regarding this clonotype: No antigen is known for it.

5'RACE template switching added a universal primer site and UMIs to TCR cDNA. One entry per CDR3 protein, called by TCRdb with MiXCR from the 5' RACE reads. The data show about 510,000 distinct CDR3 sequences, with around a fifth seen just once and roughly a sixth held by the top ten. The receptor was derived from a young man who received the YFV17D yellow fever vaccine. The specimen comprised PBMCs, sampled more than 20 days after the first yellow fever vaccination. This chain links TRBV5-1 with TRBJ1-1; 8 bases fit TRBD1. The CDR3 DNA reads TGCGCCAGCAGCCCACAGGGACAGGCGAACACTGAAGCTTTCTTT. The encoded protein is CASSPQGQANTEAFF. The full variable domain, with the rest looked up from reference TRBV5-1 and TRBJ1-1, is KAGVTQTPRYLIKTRGQQVTLSCSPISGHRSVSWYQQTPGQGLQFLFEYFSETQRNKGNFPGRFSGRQFSNSRSEMNVSTLELGDSALYLCASSPQGQANTEAFFGQGTRLTVV.